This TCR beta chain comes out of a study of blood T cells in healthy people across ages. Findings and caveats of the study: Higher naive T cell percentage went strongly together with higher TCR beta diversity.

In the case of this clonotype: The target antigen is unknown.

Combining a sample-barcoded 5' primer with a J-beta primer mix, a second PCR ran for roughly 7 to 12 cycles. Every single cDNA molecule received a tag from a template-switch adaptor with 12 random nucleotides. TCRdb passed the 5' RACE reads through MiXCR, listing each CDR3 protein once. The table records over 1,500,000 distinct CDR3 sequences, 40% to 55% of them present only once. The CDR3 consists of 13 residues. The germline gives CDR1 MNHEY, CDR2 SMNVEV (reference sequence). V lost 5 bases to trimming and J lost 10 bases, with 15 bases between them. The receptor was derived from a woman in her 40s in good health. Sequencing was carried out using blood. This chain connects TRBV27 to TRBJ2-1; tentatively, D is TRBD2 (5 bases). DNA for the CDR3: TGTGCCAGCAGTCCTTGGACTTCCGGCGAGCAGTTCTTC. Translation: CASSPWTSGEQFF.